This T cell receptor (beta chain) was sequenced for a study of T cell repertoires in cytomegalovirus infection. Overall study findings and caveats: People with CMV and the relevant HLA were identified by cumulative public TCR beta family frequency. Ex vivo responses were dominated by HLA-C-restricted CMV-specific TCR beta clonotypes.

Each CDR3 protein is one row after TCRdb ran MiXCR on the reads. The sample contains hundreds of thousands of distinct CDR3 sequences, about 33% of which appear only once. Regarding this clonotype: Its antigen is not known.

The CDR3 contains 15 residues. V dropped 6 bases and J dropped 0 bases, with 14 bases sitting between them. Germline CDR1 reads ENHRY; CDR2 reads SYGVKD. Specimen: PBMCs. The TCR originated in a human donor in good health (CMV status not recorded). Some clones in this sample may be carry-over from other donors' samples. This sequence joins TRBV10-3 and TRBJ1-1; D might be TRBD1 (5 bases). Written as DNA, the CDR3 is TGTGCCATCAGGGGGGATTCTAGGTTGAACACTGAAGCTTTCTTT. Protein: CAIRGDSRLNTEAFF.